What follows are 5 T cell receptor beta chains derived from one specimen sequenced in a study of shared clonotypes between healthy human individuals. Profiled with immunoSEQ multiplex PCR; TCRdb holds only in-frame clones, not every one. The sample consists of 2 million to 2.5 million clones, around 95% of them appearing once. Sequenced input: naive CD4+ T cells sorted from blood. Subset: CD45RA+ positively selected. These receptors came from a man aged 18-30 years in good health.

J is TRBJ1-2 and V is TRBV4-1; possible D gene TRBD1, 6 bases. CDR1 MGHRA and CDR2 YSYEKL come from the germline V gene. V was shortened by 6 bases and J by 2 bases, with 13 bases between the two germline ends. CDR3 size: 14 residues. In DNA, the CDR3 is TGCGCCAGCAGTGACGGCAGGGGCAACTATGGCTACACCTTC. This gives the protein CASSDGRGNYGYTF.

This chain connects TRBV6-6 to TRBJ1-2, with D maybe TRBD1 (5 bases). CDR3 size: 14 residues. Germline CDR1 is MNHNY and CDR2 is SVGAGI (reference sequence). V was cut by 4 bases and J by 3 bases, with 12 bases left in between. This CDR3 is CASSSGTFDYGYTF. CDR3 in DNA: TGTGCCAGCAGTTCCGGGACCTTCGACTATGGCTACACCTTC.

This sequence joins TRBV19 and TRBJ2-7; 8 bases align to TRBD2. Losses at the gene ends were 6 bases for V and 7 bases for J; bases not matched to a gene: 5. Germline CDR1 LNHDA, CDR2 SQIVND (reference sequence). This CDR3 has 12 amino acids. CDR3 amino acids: CASSGRADEQYF. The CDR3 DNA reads TGTGCCAGTAGCGGGAGGGCTGATGAGCAGTACTTC. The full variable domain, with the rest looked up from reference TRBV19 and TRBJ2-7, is DGGITQSPKYLFRKEGQNVTLSCEQNLNHDAMYWYRQDPGQGLRLIYYSQIVNDFQKGDIAEGYSVSREKKESFPLTVTSAQKNPTAFYLCASSGRADEQYFGPGTRLTVT.

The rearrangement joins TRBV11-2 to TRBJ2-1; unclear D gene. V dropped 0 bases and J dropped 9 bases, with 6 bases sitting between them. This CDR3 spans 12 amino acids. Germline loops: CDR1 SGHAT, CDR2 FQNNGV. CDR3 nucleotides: TGTGCCAGCAGCTTAGAGCTAGGTGAGCAGTTCTTC. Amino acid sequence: CASSLELGEQFF.

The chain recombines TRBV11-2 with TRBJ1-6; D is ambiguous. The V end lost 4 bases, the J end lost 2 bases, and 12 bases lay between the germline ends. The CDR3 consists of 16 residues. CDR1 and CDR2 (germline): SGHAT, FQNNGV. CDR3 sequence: CASSSWGIAYNSPLHF. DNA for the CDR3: TGTGCCAGCAGCTCATGGGGTATCGCCTATAATTCACCCCTCCACTTT. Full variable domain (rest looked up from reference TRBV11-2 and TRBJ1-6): EAGVAQSPRYKIIEKRQSVAFWCNPISGHATLYWYQQILGQGPKLLIQFQNNGVVDDSQLPKDRFSAERLKGVDSTLKIQPAKLEDSAVYLCASSSWGIAYNSPLHFGNGTRLTVT.